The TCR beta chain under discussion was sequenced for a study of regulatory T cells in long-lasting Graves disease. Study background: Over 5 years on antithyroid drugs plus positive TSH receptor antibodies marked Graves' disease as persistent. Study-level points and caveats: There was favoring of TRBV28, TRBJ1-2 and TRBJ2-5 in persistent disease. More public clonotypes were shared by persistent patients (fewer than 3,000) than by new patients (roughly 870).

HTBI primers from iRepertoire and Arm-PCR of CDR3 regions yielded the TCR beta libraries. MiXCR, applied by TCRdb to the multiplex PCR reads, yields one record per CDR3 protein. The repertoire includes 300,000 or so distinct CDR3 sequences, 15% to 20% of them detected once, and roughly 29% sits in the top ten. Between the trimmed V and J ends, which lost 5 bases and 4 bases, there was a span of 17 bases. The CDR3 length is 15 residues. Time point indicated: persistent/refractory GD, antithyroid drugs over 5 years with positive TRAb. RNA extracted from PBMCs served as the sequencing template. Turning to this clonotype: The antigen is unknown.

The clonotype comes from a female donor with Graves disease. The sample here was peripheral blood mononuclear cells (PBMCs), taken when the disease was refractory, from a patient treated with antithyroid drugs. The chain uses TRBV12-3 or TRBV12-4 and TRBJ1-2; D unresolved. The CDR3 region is CASSPGRASTYGYTF. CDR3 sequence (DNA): TGTGCCAGCAGTCCCGGCCGGGCCTCAACCTATGGCTACACCTTC.